This TCR beta chain was recovered during a study of cytomegalovirus exposure and HLA in healthy donors (dated by TCRdb to about 2017). At the level of the whole study: In an earlier analysis of 587 of the donors, 250 to 350 Gb of sequence data and roughly 100 million unique TCR beta sequences from roughly 190 million T cells were reported. Among a few hundred genotyped donors of the cohort, an average of around 240,000 unique TCR beta nucleotide sequences were sequenced per donor, around 20% of them non-productive. Class I and class II HLA loci were covered by the typing at four-digit resolution. A later genetic analysis used genome-wide SNP genotypes for about three fifths of the 666 donors, treating that subset as a discovery cohort. Among the roughly 370 genotyped donors, under 90% belonged to the genetic ancestry cluster associated with self-reported Caucasian donors. To predict cytomegalovirus infection status, the study brought together high-throughput TCR immunosequencing, statistical association of individual TCRs with disease status, and machine learning. The number of donors typed differed by locus, with roughly 629-640 for A, B, C, DRB1 and DQB1, roughly 520 for DQA1, 606 for DPA1, and under 490 for DPB1. Every repertoire in the discovery cohort had been generated on one and the same sequencing platform. In an earlier analysis of a few hundred of the donors, high-throughput TCR beta sequencing was used to judge whether each TCR beta V gene segment behaved as functional or pseudogenic. The study aimed to test whether cataloging public T cell receptors could reveal signatures of past pathogen exposure. The study profiled the T cell repertoires of 500 to 800 subjects by immunosequencing and related them to cytomegalovirus serostatus. Alongside the repertoire data, information on donor age, sex, ethnicity and CMV serostatus was compiled. A separate validation cohort of about 110 different subjects was used in addition to the roughly 670-subject first cohort. In the later analysis, no new phenotypic data were used to find candidate immune exposures; instead, reliance was placed on TCR beta sequences and their occurrence across donors. Approximately 330 gigabases of sequencing data and 75 million to 85 million unique TCR sequences made up an early release that covered nearly 650 HLA-typed donors. A handful of DR-DQ haplotypes were treated as single units for association and clustering because of strong linkage in the cohort. A later analysis re-examined previously published TCR beta repertoires from hundreds of donors and added high-resolution HLA genotyping to investigate patterns of TCR occurrence. Beyond this particular receptor, the publication reports: When HLA alleles, especially DR and DQ, strongly co-occurred, attributing TCR associations to individual alleles was difficult. A group of highly shared sequence variants was considered likely to be a technical artifact of the sequencing pipeline. Across donors, most TCR sequences were observed very rarely, whereas some public TCRs were present in many individuals. Some 15 rarely observed V segments, including chromosome 9 orphons, were excluded from the earlier analysis of about 610 of the donors because counts were too low. Sequencing depth was assumed to be roughly uniform across donors in the presence/absence analyses, though that assumption may not hold. Because HLA typing was missing for some donors at each locus, association tests included only the typed subset. In a later analysis, TCR association rates were found to vary across HLA loci, with the most associated TCRs seen for DRB1 alleles and the fewest for HLA-C alleles. A later analysis found that HLA-associated TCR beta chains were more clonally expanded and had lower generation probabilities than equally common non-associated chains. Because the 87-base-pair reads could not distinguish some IMGT-functional V segments, including TRBV6-2 and TRBV6-3, those segments were excluded. Correlated functional status among segregating V segments might be attributable to linkage disequilibrium, but an unknown experimental factor could not be ruled out. Three of the identified cytomegalovirus-associated TCR beta chains were confirmed in vitro to be specific for cytomegalovirus antigens. The study listed 150 to 200 TCR beta chains as associated with cytomegalovirus. Cytomegalovirus status was reported to be diagnosed by the classifier with high specificity and sensitivity in both the original and validation cohorts. CMV serostatus was the only immune exposure information available for the cohort. A later genetic analysis reported fewer N-insertions in productive TCRs among donors in an Asian-associated ancestry cluster than the roughly 620-donor mean. Broadly in line with IMGT annotations, most TCR beta V segments showed up in productive rearrangements about 90% or about 30% of the time in an earlier analysis of 587 of the donors. Most CMV-associated TCR beta chains appeared to be HLA-restricted in a later analysis, and the HLA associations seemed to be driven largely by CMV exposure. According to a later analysis, parvovirus B19, influenza, CMV and Epstein-Barr virus appeared linked to several top co-occurrence clusters. A further reported finding was that TCR beta sequences accurately predicted the HLA-A and HLA-B alleles for most subjects in the first cohort. The authors suggested that the approach could potentially be generalized to other disease states and immunological phenotypes. In a later genetic analysis, a missense DCLRE1C variant was associated with V-gene and J-gene trimming of TCR beta chains, and the association was replicated in an independent cohort. A later analysis associated 17,000 or so TCR beta sequences with specific HLA alleles at a false discovery rate of 0.05. This cohort had only TCR beta chains sequenced, and the lack of alpha or paired-chain data limited which features could be detected.

Preparation of the library involved the immunoSEQ multiplex PCR assay. For the multiplex PCR, a mixture combining 60 forward primers for TCR Vbeta segments and 13 reverse primers for TCR Jbeta segments was used. Amplification of the CDR3 region of rearranged TCR beta genes was performed with a multiplex PCR assay on genomic DNA. The Illumina HiSeq System was used to sequence the amplified TCR beta libraries as 87-base-pair reads. On the authors' methods: In a later analysis, some 80 million unique TCR beta chains were counted across the 500 to 850 repertoires, and some 10 million of these chains were shared by at least two donors. Raw reads were error-corrected and collapsed into unique sequences with a nearest-neighbor algorithm that merged closely related sequences to remove PCR and sequencing errors. CDR3 sequences were aligned to IMGT reference sequences to assign V, D and J gene segments. For a sequence to be retained, a match of at least six nucleotides was required to both a V gene segment and a J gene segment. A rearrangement was called productive if the CDR3 had no stop codons and remained in frame with V and J, and every other rearrangement was called non-productive. Following IMGT convention, CDR3 was defined as the stretch from the second conserved V-encoded cysteine up to the conserved J-encoded phenylalanine. The earlier analysis of about 620 of the donors excluded sequences that lacked an unambiguous match to a single V gene segment. An earlier analysis of fewer than 750 of the donors called V segments functional above 56.7% productive rearrangements and segregating when the between-donor standard deviation exceeded 5%. A statistical classification framework was built to diagnose cytomegalovirus status from the catalog of TCR beta chain sequences. V and J gene assignment, in a later analysis, came from comparing TCR nucleotide sequences with IMGT/GENE-DB human TR gene sequences. Using the TCRdist pipeline, a later analysis assigned CDR3 sequences along with most-parsimonious VDJ recombination scenarios. In a later analysis, each TCR beta chain was defined by its CDR3 amino acid sequence together with its V-gene family, and reads without a unique V-gene family were excluded. To address suspected cross-contamination and a sequencing artifact, a later analysis removed several hundred highly shared, low-generation-probability nucleotide sequences. A later analysis calculated a clonal expansion index for each public chain from normalized within-repertoire ranks of inferred template counts. Generation probabilities in a later analysis came from a VDJ recombination model fitted to out-of-frame rearrangements, and those results were checked against IGoR. In a later analysis, hypergeometric tests were used to score TCR-TCR, TCR-HLA and TCR-CMV co-occurrence, with a repertoire-size bias correction applied to TCR pairs. In a later analysis, false discovery rates were estimated by permuting HLA or CMV assignments 20 times. A later analysis grouped co-occurring TCRs with DBSCAN, adding TCRdist sequence similarity when clustering within HLA-allele-positive subsets. Repertoires with fewer than 30,000 or more than 120,000 public chains, plus five repertoires with anomalous nucleotide sharing, were excluded from co-occurrence clustering. Drawn from immuneACCESS, this table holds only the in-frame rearrangements with V and J called that TCRdb kept. Clones are partly lost; checked studies trace under half to an unresolved V gene and leave the rest unexplained. V and J calls and clone size are those listed in that table; D and trimming were worked out from the DNA. Present in this sample are 90,000 to 120,000 clones, 60% to 70% of which were seen just once. Over 3.5% of the sample is in the top ten clones.

V drops 1 base and J drops 4 bases, leaving 4 bases in between. The CDR3 goes from the cysteine to the phenylalanine over 12 residues. CDR3 DNA is the only sequence kept; it has 36 bases, read in frame from the first base. In the germline V gene (reference sequence), CDR1 corresponds to SEHNR and CDR2 to FQNEAQ. This clone was seen just once. Its antigen is unknown. The input lacks base qualities; no much larger clone sits a single base away. The cohort consisted of fewer than 700 healthy bone marrow donors. Cohort members were all nominally healthy when sampled, although unrecorded immune exposures were likely present. The donor was CMV seropositive and was included in the group of some 290 seropositive cohort members. Each donor provided a peripheral blood sample, and peripheral blood mononuclear cells were used for TCR beta sequencing. The Qiagen DNeasy Blood Extraction Kit was used to extract genomic DNA from the blood cell samples.

This chain is built from TRBV7-9 and TRBJ1-1; no D gene can be assigned with confidence. What was sequenced was PBMCs. This receptor was obtained from a man aged 30-40 years in good health and CMV-seropositive. The CDR3 has the sequence CASSLDSTEAFF. The DNA sequence is TGTGCCAGCAGCTTAGACAGCACTGAAGCTTTCTTT.